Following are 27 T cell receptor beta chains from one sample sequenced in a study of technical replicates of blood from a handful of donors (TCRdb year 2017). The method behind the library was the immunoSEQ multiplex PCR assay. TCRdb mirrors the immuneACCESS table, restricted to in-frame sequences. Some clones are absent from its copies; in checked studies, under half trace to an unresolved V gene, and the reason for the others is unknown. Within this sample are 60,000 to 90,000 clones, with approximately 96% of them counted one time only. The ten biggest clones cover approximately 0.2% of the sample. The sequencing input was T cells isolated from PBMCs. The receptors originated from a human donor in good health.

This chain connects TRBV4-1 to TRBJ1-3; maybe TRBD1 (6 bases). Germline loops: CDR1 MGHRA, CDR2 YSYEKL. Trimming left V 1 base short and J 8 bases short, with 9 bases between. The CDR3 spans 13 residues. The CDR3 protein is CASSQGGGYTIYF. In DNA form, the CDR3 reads TGCGCCAGCAGCCAAGGAGGGGGATACACCATATATTTT.

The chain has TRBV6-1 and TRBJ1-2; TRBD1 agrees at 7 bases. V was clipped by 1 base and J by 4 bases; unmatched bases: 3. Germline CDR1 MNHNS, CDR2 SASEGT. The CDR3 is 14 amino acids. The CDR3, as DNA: TGTGCCAGCAGTGAAGGTCCAGGGGGCTATGGCTACACCTTC. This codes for CASSEGPGGYGYTF.

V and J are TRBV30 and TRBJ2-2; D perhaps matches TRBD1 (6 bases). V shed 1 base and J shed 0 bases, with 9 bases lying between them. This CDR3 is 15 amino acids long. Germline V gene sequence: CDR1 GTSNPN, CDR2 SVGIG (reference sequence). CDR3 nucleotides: TGTGCCTGGAGTGATGGGACAACGAACACCGGGGAGCTGTTTTTT. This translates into CAWSDGTTNTGELFF.

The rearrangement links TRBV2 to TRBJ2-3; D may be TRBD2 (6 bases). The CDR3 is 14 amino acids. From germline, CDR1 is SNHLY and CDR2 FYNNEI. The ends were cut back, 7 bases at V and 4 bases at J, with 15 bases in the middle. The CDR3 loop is CASKQLSGADTQYF. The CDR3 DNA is TGTGCCAGCAAGCAGCTCTCGGGGGCAGATACGCAGTATTTT.

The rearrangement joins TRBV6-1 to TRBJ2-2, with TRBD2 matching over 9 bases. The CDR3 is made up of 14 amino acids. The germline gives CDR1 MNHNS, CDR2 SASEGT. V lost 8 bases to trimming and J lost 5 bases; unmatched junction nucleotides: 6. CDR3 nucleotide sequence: TGTGCCAGCGGTGCGGGGGGGCGTACCGGGGAGCTGTTTTTT. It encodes CASGAGGRTGELFF.

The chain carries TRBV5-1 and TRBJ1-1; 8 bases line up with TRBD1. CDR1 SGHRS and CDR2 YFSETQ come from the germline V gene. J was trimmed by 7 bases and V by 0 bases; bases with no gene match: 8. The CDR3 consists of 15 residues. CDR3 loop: CASSLEGTGPFEAFF. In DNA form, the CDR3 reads TGCGCCAGCAGCTTGGAGGGGACAGGTCCTTTTGAAGCTTTCTTT.

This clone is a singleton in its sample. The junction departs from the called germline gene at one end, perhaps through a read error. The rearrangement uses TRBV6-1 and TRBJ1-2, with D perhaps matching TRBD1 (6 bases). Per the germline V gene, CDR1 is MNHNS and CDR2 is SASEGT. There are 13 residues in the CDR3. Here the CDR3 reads CAGRPGTLYGYTF. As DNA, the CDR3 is TGTGCCGGCAGACCCGGGACACTGTATGGCTACACCTTC.

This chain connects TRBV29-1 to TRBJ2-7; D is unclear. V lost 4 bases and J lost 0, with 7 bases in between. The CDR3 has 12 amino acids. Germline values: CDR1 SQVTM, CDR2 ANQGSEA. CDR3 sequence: CSVVTDSYEQYF. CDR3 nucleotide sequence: TGCAGCGTTGTTACAGACTCCTACGAGCAGTACTTC.

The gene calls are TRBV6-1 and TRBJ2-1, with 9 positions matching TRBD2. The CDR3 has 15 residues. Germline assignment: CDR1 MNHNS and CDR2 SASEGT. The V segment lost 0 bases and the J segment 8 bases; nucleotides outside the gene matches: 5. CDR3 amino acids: CASSEAASGMDEQFF. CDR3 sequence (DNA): TGTGCCAGCAGTGAAGCGGCTAGCGGGATGGATGAGCAGTTCTTC.

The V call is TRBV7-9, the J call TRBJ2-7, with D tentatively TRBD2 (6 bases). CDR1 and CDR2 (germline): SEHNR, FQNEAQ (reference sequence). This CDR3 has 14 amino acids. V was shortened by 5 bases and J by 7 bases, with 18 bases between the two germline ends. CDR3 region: CASSPRDWTLEQYF. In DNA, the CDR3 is TGTGCCAGCAGCCCCCGGGACTGGACTTTGGAGCAGTACTTC.

CDR3 in amino acids: CASSYSESSAEAFF. For the CDR3, the DNA is TGTGCCAGCAGTTACTCGGAGTCCTCGGCTGAAGCTTTCTTT. The chain carries TRBV6-6 and TRBJ1-1; no clear D gene. V lost 0 bases, J lost 6 bases, and 11 bases lay in between. CDR1 is MNHNY and CDR2 is SVGAGI in the germline V gene (reference sequence). The CDR3 consists of 14 residues.

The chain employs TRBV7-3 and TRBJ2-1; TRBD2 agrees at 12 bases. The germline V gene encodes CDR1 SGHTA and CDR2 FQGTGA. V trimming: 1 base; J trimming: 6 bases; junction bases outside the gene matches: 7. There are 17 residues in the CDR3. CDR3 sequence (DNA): TGTGCCAGCAGCTTAATGGATCCGGGACTAGCGGGCAATGAGCAGTTCTTC. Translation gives CASSLMDPGLAGNEQFF.

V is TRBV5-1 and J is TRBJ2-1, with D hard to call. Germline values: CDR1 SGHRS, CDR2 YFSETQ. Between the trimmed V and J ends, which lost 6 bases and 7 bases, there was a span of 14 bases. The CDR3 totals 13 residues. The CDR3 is CASTPPGLNEQFF. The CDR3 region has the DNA TGCGCCAGCACCCCCCCCGGGTTAAATGAGCAGTTCTTC.

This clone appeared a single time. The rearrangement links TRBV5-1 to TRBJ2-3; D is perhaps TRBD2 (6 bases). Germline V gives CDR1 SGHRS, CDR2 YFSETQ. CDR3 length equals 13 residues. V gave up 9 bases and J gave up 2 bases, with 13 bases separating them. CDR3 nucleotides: TGCGCCACCCGATCGGGAGTCACAGATACGCAGTATTTT. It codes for CATRSGVTDTQYF.

CDR3 sequence reads: CAISGGGGYTF. CDR3 sequence (DNA): TGTGCCATCAGCGGGGGAGGTGGCTACACCTTC. J is TRBJ1-2 and V is TRBV10-3; a possible D gene is TRBD1 (5 bases). V lost 6 bases to trimming and J lost 7 bases, with 9 bases between them. Germline assignment: CDR1 ENHRY and CDR2 SYGVKD. The CDR3 is 11 amino acids.

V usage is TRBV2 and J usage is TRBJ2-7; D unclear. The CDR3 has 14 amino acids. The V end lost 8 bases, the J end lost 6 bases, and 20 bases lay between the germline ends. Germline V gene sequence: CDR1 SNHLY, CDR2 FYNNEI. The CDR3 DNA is TGTGCCAGCCTGTTTATGGGCCTCACATCCGAGCAGTACTTC. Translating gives CASLFMGLTSEQYF.

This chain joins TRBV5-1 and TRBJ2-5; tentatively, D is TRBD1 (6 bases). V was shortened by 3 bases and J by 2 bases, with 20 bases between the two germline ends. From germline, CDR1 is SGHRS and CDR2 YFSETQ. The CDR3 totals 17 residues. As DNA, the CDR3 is TGCGCCAGCAGCTGGAACCCACTTGGGGGCTGGCAAGAGACCCAGTACTTC. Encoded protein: CASSWNPLGGWQETQYF.

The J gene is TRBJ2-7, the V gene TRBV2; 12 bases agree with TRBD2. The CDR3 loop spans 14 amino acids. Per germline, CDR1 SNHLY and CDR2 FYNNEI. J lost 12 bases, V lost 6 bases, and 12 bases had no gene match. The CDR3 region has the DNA TGTGCCAGCAGACCAGGACTAGCGGGAACAGGCGCGTACTTC. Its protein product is CASRPGLAGTGAYF. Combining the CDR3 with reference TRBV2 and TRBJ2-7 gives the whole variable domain EPEVTQTPSHQVTQMGQEVILRCVPISNHLYFYWYRQILGQKVEFLVSFYNNEISEKSEIFDDQFSVERPDGSNFTLKIRSTKLEDSAMYFCASRPGLAGTGAYFGPGTRLTVT.

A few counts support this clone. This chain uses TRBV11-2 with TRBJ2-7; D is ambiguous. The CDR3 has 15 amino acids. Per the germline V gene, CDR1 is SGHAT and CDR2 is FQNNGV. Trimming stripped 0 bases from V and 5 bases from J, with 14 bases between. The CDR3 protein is CASSLDPGQAHEQYF. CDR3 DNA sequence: TGTGCCAGCAGCTTAGATCCCGGTCAGGCACACGAGCAGTACTTC.

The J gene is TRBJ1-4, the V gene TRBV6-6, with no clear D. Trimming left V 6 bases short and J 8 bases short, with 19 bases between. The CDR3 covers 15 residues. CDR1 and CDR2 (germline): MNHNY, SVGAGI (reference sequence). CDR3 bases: TGTGCCAGCAGCTCACGGACCACGAGAGGGGAAAAACTGTTTTTT. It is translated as CASSSRTTRGEKLFF.

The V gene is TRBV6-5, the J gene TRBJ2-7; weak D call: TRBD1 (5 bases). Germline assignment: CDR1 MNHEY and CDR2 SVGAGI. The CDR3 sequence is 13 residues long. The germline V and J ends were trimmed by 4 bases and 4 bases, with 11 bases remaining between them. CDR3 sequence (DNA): TGTGCCAGCAGTTTCTTTCAGGGTTACGAGCAGTACTTC. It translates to CASSFFQGYEQYF.

CDR3 nucleotide sequence: TGCAGCGTTGTTACTAGGCACTCCACCGGGGAGCTGTTTTTT. Encoded protein: CSVVTRHSTGELFF. The chain recombines TRBV29-1 with TRBJ2-2; D perhaps matches TRBD2 (5 bases). The CDR3 sequence is 14 residues long. CDR1 and CDR2 (germline): SQVTM, ANQGSEA. V lost 4 bases and J lost 4, with 13 bases in between.

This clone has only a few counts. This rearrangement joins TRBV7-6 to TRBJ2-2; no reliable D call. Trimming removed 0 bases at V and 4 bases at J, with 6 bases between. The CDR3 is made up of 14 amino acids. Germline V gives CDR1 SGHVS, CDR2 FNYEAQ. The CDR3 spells CASSLAPSTGELFF. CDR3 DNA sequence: TGTGCCAGCAGCTTAGCGCCCAGCACCGGGGAGCTGTTTTTT.

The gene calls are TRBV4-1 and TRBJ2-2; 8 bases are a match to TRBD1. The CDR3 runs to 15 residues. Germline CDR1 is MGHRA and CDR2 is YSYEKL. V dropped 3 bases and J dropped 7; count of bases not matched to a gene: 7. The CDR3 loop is CASSHGAGGGGELFF. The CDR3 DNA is TGCGCCAGCAGCCATGGTGCAGGGGGCGGCGGGGAGCTGTTTTTT.

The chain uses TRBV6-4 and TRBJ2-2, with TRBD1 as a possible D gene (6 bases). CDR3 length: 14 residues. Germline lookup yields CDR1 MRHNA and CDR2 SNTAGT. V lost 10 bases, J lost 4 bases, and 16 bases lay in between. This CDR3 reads CAIGHQGSTGELFF. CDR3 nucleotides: TGTGCCATTGGACATCAGGGGTCCACCGGGGAGCTGTTTTTT.

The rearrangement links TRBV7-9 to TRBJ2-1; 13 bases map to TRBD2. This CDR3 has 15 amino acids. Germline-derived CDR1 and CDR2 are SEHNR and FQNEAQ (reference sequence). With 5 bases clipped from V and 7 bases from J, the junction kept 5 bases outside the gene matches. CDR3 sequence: CASSPTSGGANEQFF. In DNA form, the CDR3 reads TGTGCCAGCAGCCCCACTAGCGGGGGGGCAAATGAGCAGTTCTTC.

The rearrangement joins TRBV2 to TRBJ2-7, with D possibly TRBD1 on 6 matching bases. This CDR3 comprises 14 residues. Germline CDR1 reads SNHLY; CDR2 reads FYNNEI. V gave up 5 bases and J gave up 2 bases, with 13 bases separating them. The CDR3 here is CASSTGTFTYEQYF. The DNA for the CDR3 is TGTGCCAGCAGTACCGGGACATTTACCTACGAGCAGTACTTC.